A single sample gave rise to the 25 T cell receptor beta chains below, sequenced in a study of Ad26.COV2.S vaccination and SARS-CoV-2 variants. Method: immunoSEQ multiplex PCR; TCRdb's copy keeps in-frame clones and lacks some. Of some 350,000 clones listed, roughly 90% were seen once; the top ten hold about 5%. The treatment denotes: 15 to 20 received Ad26.COV2.S at low or high dose, single or two shots; five or six received placebo; per-sample allocation not given. The study sampled participants on day 63 after the first vaccine or placebo injection. Sequencing was performed on peripheral blood, taken in a trial of Ad26.COV2.S vaccine versus placebo. Receptor source: a person aged 18 to 65 who received the Ad26.COV2.S COVID-19 vaccine or a placebo.

The chain links TRBV19 to TRBJ2-5; possible D gene TRBD2, 6 bases. V was pared by 8 bases and J by 1 base, with 17 bases between. Germline CDR1 is LNHDA and CDR2 is SQIVND (reference sequence). There are 15 residues in the CDR3. CDR3 in DNA: TGTGCCAGTGGCGGGGTACGGCGGATCCAAGAGACCCAGTACTTC. It is translated as CASGGVRRIQETQYF.

The V gene is TRBV5-1, the J gene TRBJ1-1, with TRBD1 identical over 7 bases. The CDR3 length is 14 residues. The J segment lost 6 bases and the V segment lost 1 base, leaving 6 bases of the junction unmatched. From germline, CDR1 is SGHRS and CDR2 YFSETQ. The CDR3 region is CASSLSQGGAEAFF. For the CDR3, the DNA is TGCGCCAGCAGCTTGAGTCAGGGGGGTGCTGAAGCTTTCTTT. The whole variable domain, remainder taken from reference TRBV5-1 and TRBJ1-1, is KAGVTQTPRYLIKTRGQQVTLSCSPISGHRSVSWYQQTPGQGLQFLFEYFSETQRNKGNFPGRFSGRQFSNSRSEMNVSTLELGDSALYLCASSLSQGGAEAFFGQGTRLTVV.

CDR3 residues: CASSLGRGLYGYTF. The CDR3 nucleotides read TGTGCCAGCAGCTTAGGCAGGGGCCTATATGGCTACACCTTC. This chain connects TRBV13 to TRBJ1-2, with D perhaps matching TRBD1 (6 bases). Trimming took 0 bases from V and 5 from J, leaving 10 bases between them. Germline values: CDR1 PRHDT, CDR2 FYEKMQ (reference sequence). The CDR3 loop spans 14 amino acids.

The rearrangement links TRBV11-2 to TRBJ1-1; D gene ambiguous. The germline CDR1 and CDR2 sequences are SGHAT and FQNNGV. The length of the CDR3 is 16 residues. The V end was cut by 4 bases, the J end by 1 base, with 16 bases between. This CDR3 reads CASSSGSRTANTEAFF. The CDR3 DNA follows: TGTGCCAGCAGCTCAGGTTCCCGGACGGCGAACACTGAAGCTTTCTTT. The full variable domain, rest sourced from reference TRBV11-2 and TRBJ1-1, is EAGVAQSPRYKIIEKRQSVAFWCNPISGHATLYWYQQILGQGPKLLIQFQNNGVVDDSQLPKDRFSAERLKGVDSTLKIQPAKLEDSAVYLCASSSGSRTANTEAFFGQGTRLTVV.

A note on this clone: Sequence at one end of the junction differs from germline and may be a read error. The rearrangement uses TRBV7-9 and TRBJ2-1; D not resolved. Germline V gene data show CDR1 as SEHNR and CDR2 as FQNEAQ (reference sequence). This CDR3 comprises 13 residues. The CDR3 is CASSIAGYNEQFF. The CDR3 bases are TGTGCCAGCAGCATAGCTGGCTACAATGAGCAGTTCTTC.

CDR3 residues: CASTPFTGSYEQYV. The CDR3, as DNA: TGTGCCAGCACCCCCTTCACAGGTTCCTACGAGCAGTACGTC. V gene TRBV27 combines with J gene TRBJ2-7; D might be TRBD1 (5 bases). Germline V gives CDR1 MNHEY, CDR2 SMNVEV (reference sequence). V dropped 7 bases and J dropped 1 base, with 14 bases sitting between them. This CDR3 comprises 14 residues.

This clone was recorded only once. V usage is TRBV29-1 and J usage is TRBJ1-1; no clear D. With 5 bases removed from V and 0 bases from J, the gap between germline ends came to 10 bases. This CDR3 has 13 amino acids. Germline loops: CDR1 SQVTM, CDR2 ANQGSEA. DNA for the CDR3: TGCAGCGTTTTCAGGCCTCTGAACACTGAAGCTTTCTTT. As protein: CSVFRPLNTEAFF.

The genes are TRBV5-6 and TRBJ1-5; tentatively, D is TRBD1 (5 bases). The V gene lost 4 bases and the J gene lost 6 bases, with 14 bases spanning the gap. The CDR3 length is 14 residues. The germline V gene has CDR1 SGHDT and CDR2 YYEEEE. The CDR3 DNA sequence: TGTGCCAGCAGCACGGGACTGATGGGTCAGCCCCAGCATTTT. Its translation: CASSTGLMGQPQHF.

This chain uses TRBV7-9 with TRBJ2-7, with D hard to call. The V gene's germline CDR1 is SEHNR and CDR2 FQNEAQ (reference sequence). This CDR3 is 11 amino acids long. V dropped 5 bases and J dropped 7 bases, with 9 bases sitting between them. The CDR3 is CASSPLGEQYV. In DNA, the CDR3 is TGTGCCAGCAGCCCACTGGGGGAGCAGTACGTC.

V usage is TRBV7-9 and J usage is TRBJ1-4; D ambiguous. V shed 5 bases and J shed 2 bases, with 9 bases lying between them. CDR1 and CDR2 from the germline V gene are SEHNR and FQNEAQ (reference sequence). The CDR3 consists of 14 residues. The CDR3 loop is CASSPPGTNEKLFF. In nucleotides, the CDR3 is TGTGCCAGCAGCCCACCGGGGACTAATGAAAAACTGTTTTTT.

The chain carries TRBV7-3 and TRBJ2-3; 11 bases are shared with TRBD2. The CDR3 has 19 residues. Trimming removed 5 bases from V and 2 bases from J; junction bases left unmatched: 15. The V gene's germline CDR1 is SGHTA and CDR2 FQGTGA. CDR3 DNA sequence: TGTGCCAGCAGCGCGCAGCCGGGACTAGCGGCATCTTCCACAGATACGCAGTATTTT. It translates to CASSAQPGLAASSTDTQYF.

This sequence joins TRBV6-1 and TRBJ2-1; TRBD1 aligns across 7 bases. Germline V gives CDR1 MNHNS, CDR2 SASEGT. V dropped 5 bases and J dropped 4; count of bases not matched to a gene: 11. The CDR3 has 16 amino acids. CDR3 sequence (DNA): TGTGCCAGCAGTAAAGGACAGGCGGGCCTATACAATGAGCAGTTCTTC. It codes for CASSKGQAGLYNEQFF.

The J gene is TRBJ2-2, the V gene TRBV4-3; 10 bases fit TRBD2. V gave up 4 bases and J gave up 5 bases; unmatched junction bases: 10. CDR3 length: 17 amino acids. Per germline, CDR1 LGHNA and CDR2 YSLEER. The CDR3 here is CASSLHLSSGGTGELFF. CDR3 DNA: TGCGCCAGCAGCCTCCATCTCTCTAGCGGGGGAACCGGGGAGCTGTTTTTT.

The genes are TRBV5-4 and TRBJ1-2, with D unresolved. V was trimmed by 3 bases and J by 10 bases, leaving 13 bases between them. The CDR3 runs 12 residues. Per the germline V gene, CDR1 is SGHNT and CDR2 is YYREEE (reference sequence). The CDR3 sequence is CASSSMGSDYTF. CDR3 DNA sequence: TGTGCCAGCAGCTCGATGGGATCTGACTACACCTTC.

The chain employs TRBV11-3 and TRBJ2-2; 7 nucleotides match TRBD1. The germline gives CDR1 SGHNT, CDR2 YENEEA. The CDR3 contains 15 residues. V gave up 5 bases and J gave up 3 bases; unmatched junction bases: 6. Written as DNA, the CDR3 is TGTGCCAGCAGCCCTCGGACAGGCGACACCGGGGAGCTGTTTTTT. Translating gives CASSPRTGDTGELFF.

This rearrangement joins TRBV27 to TRBJ1-4; a weak D match, TRBD1 (6 bases). The CDR3 totals 18 residues. Germline V gene data show CDR1 as MNHEY and CDR2 as SMNVEV (reference sequence). The germline V and J ends were trimmed by 4 bases and 2 bases, with 20 bases remaining between them. The CDR3 reads CASSYREGGPVTNEKLFF. The CDR3 coding sequence is TGTGCCAGCAGTTACAGGGAGGGGGGCCCCGTCACTAATGAAAAACTGTTTTTT.

The chain links TRBV19 to TRBJ1-1, with a possible D match to TRBD1 (6 bases). CDR1 is LNHDA and CDR2 is SQIVND in the germline V gene (reference sequence). This CDR3 is 15 amino acids long. Trimming removed 4 bases from V and 1 base from J, with 13 bases in between. CDR3 DNA: TGTGCCAGTAGTACCAGAGCGGGACAGAACACTGAAGCTTTCTTT. Amino acid sequence: CASSTRAGQNTEAFF.

This chain connects TRBV5-1 to TRBJ1-6; maybe TRBD1 (5 bases). Trimming took 4 bases from V and 4 from J, leaving 12 bases between them. The germline gives CDR1 SGHRS, CDR2 YFSETQ. CDR3 length equals 15 residues. The CDR3 DNA reads TGCGCCAGCAGCCGCCAGGGCGAATATAATTCACCCCTCCACTTT. It yields the protein CASSRQGEYNSPLHF.

The chain employs TRBV9 and TRBJ2-7, with D perhaps TRBD1 (6 bases). The CDR3 is 15 residues long. CDR1 is SGDLS, CDR2 YYNGEE, per germline. With 1 base removed from V and 2 bases from J, the gap between germline ends came to 13 bases. CDR3 residues: CASSVTPGDPYEQYF. CDR3 sequence (DNA): TGTGCCAGCAGCGTAACCCCAGGGGACCCCTACGAGCAGTACTTC.

The V and J genes are TRBV3-1 (or the pseudogene TRBV3-2) and TRBJ2-5, with TRBD2 matching 7 bases. There are 15 residues in the CDR3. Germline CDR1 and CDR2: LGHDT and YNNKEL (reference sequence). V lost 5 bases, J lost 5 bases, and 11 bases stayed unmatched. The CDR3 spells CASSEGAGLEETQYF. The CDR3 bases are TGTGCCAGCAGCGAAGGAGCGGGGCTGGAGGAGACCCAGTACTTC.

This chain links TRBV11-3 with TRBJ2-3; D possibly corresponds to TRBD2 (6 bases). The length of the CDR3 is 18 residues. Germline CDR1 and CDR2: SGHNT and YENEEA. The V gene lost 1 base and the J gene lost 0 bases, with 17 bases spanning the gap. The CDR3: CASSLGGTVAASTDTQYF. CDR3 bases: TGTGCCAGCAGCTTAGGAGGTACAGTAGCGGCAAGCACAGATACGCAGTATTTT.

This clone was counted a single time. J is TRBJ2-7 and V is TRBV30; D might be TRBD2 (6 bases). V was shortened by 2 bases and J by 2 bases, with 19 bases between the two germline ends. Germline CDR1 GTSNPN, CDR2 SVGIG (reference sequence). The CDR3 length is 16 residues. In DNA form, the CDR3 reads TGTGCCTGGAGTCCCCCTTGTGATGGGGGGACCTACGAGCAGTACTTC. It translates to CAWSPPCDGGTYEQYF.

The chain uses TRBV6-5 and TRBJ2-1; maybe TRBD1 (7 bases). V was shortened by 4 bases and J by 2 bases, with 12 bases between the two germline ends. CDR3 length: 15 amino acids. Looked up from germline, CDR1 is MNHEY and CDR2 is SVGAGI. The CDR3 reads CASSFGGGTYNEQFF. The CDR3 DNA follows: TGTGCCAGCAGTTTCGGAGGGGGCACCTACAATGAGCAGTTCTTC.

The J gene is TRBJ1-1, the V gene TRBV7-3; D gene uncertain. The CDR3 loop spans 14 amino acids. CDR1 and CDR2 from the germline V gene are SGHTA and FQGTGA. Trimming took 4 bases from V and 4 from J, leaving 13 bases between them. The CDR3 reads CASSSYPVVTEAFF. Written as DNA, the CDR3 is TGTGCCAGCAGCTCCTATCCAGTAGTCACTGAAGCTTTCTTT. The full variable domain, completed using reference TRBV7-3 and TRBJ1-1, is GAGVSQTPSNKVTEKGKYVELRCDPISGHTALYWYRQSLGQGPEFLIYFQGTGAADDSGLPNDRFFAVRPEGSVSTLKIQRTERGDSAVYLCASSSYPVVTEAFFGQGTRLTVV.

The chain links TRBV19 to TRBJ2-1; no clear D gene. This CDR3 has 13 amino acids. From germline, CDR1 is LNHDA and CDR2 SQIVND (reference sequence). Trimming removed 2 bases from V and 6 bases from J, with 8 bases in between. DNA of the CDR3: TGTGCCAGTAGTATAAGGAGCGCCAATGAGCAGTTCTTC. Its translation: CASSIRSANEQFF.